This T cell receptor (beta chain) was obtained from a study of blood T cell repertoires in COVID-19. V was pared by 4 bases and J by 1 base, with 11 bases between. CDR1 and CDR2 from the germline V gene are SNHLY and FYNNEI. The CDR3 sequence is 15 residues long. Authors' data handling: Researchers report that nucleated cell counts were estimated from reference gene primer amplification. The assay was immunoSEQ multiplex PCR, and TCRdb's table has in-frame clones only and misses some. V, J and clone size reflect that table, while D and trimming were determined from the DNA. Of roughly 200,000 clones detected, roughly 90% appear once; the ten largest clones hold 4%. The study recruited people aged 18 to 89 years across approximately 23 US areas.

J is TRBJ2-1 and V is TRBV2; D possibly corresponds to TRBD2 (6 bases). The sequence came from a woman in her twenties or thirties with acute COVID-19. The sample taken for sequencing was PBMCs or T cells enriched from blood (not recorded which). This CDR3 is CASSVGGESYNEQFF. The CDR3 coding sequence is TGTGCCAGCAGTGTTGGCGGGGAGTCCTACAATGAGCAGTTCTTC.